The next 20 T cell receptor beta chains were all read from a single sample in a study of sequential checkpoint blockade in melanoma. Data came from immunoSEQ multiplex PCR; TCRdb stores just in-frame clones and leaves some out. This repertoire shows roughly 23,000 clones, roughly 75% found once; its top ten account for 15% to 20%. Treatment meaning: randomized to nivolumab then ipilimumab (arm A) or the reverse (arm B). The sample here was CD8+ T cells sorted from blood (inferred from file names), taken from a patient given nivolumab and ipilimumab in sequence. Receptors were obtained from a human donor with melanoma.

This rearrangement joins TRBV13 to TRBJ2-1; 10 bases align to TRBD2. CDR1 and CDR2 from the germline V gene are PRHDT and FYEKMQ (reference sequence). V shed 2 bases and J 5 bases; nucleotides not matched to a gene: 3. The CDR3 contains 15 residues. The CDR3, as DNA: TGTGCCAGCAGCTTATCAGCGGGGGGGAACAATGAGCAGTTCTTC. Translation gives CASSLSAGGNNEQFF.

V usage is TRBV6-4 and J usage is TRBJ1-1; 7 nucleotides agree with TRBD1. The J segment lost 0 bases and the V segment lost 0 bases, leaving 10 bases of the junction unmatched. This CDR3 has 18 residues. CDR1 is MRHNA and CDR2 is SNTAGT in the germline V gene. The chain's CDR3 is CASSDSRALTGVNTEAFF. The CDR3 DNA reads TGTGCCAGCAGTGACTCGAGAGCTCTTACAGGGGTGAACACTGAAGCTTTCTTT.

The chain has TRBV7-8 and TRBJ2-1; D remains unclear. The CDR3 totals 14 residues. Germline V CDR1 and CDR2: SGHVS, FQNEAQ. Trimming took 3 bases from V and 1 from J, leaving 7 bases between them. The CDR3 DNA reads TGTGCCAGCAGCTTCCCAGGTTCCTACAATGAGCAGTTCTTC. Amino acid sequence: CASSFPGSYNEQFF. The full variable domain, completed using reference TRBV7-8 and TRBJ2-1, is GAGVSQSPRYKVAKRGQDVALRCDPISGHVSLFWYQQALGQGPEFLTYFQNEAQLDKSGLPSDRFFAERPEGSVSTLKIQRTQQEDSAVYLCASSFPGSYNEQFFGPGTRLTVL.

This clone has just a few counts. The CDR3: CASRRLGSNQPQHF. The CDR3 nucleotides read TGTGCCAGCAGGCGGCTTGGGAGCAATCAGCCCCAGCATTTT. The chain employs TRBV6-4 and TRBJ1-5; no clear D. CDR3 length equals 14 residues. V was shortened by 6 bases and J by 1 base, with 10 bases between the two germline ends. Germline V CDR1 and CDR2: MRHNA, SNTAGT.

The rearrangement links TRBV11-2 to TRBJ1-1, with a possible D match to TRBD1 (5 bases). CDR1 is SGHAT, CDR2 FQNNGV, per germline. The CDR3 has 14 residues. Between the trimmed V and J ends, which lost 2 bases and 4 bases, there was a span of 11 bases. The CDR3 nucleotides are TGTGCCAGCAGCTTATGGGGGGAGACCACTGAAGCTTTCTTT. This translates into CASSLWGETTEAFF.

CDR3 DNA sequence: TGTGCCAGCAGCTTGGATGCGGGGGGGAAAGAGACCCAGTACTTC. Its translation is CASSLDAGGKETQYF. The chain employs TRBV5-4 and TRBJ2-5; 9 bases are shared with TRBD2. The CDR3 totals 15 residues. V shed 0 bases and J 3 bases; nucleotides not matched to a gene: 3. Germline assignment: CDR1 SGHNT and CDR2 YYREEE (reference sequence).

The gene calls are TRBV13 and TRBJ2-7, with 9 bases lining up with TRBD1. Germline V gives CDR1 PRHDT, CDR2 FYEKMQ (reference sequence). CDR3 length equals 15 residues. The V gene end was trimmed by 7 bases and the J gene end by 0 bases; junction bases not matched to a gene: 7. The CDR3 protein is CASNTGGPSSYEQYF. Written as DNA, the CDR3 is TGTGCCAGCAACACAGGGGGCCCCAGCTCCTACGAGCAGTACTTC.

The chain carries TRBV7-9 and TRBJ1-1, with D maybe TRBD1 (5 bases). This CDR3 spans 12 amino acids. Per germline, CDR1 SEHNR and CDR2 FQNEAQ (reference sequence). Between the trimmed V and J ends, which lost 3 bases and 11 bases, there was a span of 13 bases. The CDR3 is CASSFGGTSAFF. The CDR3 bases are TGTGCCAGCAGCTTCGGGGGGACGAGCGCTTTCTTT. Full variable domain (remainder filled in from reference TRBV7-9 and TRBJ1-1): DTGVSQNPRHKITKRGQNVTFRCDPISEHNRLYWYRQTLGQGPEFLTYFQNEAQLEKSRLLSDRFSAERPKGSFSTLEIQRTEQGDSAMYLCASSFGGTSAFFGQGTRLTVV.

This clone was seen only a few times. This chain links TRBV5-4 with TRBJ2-7, with TRBD1 as a possible D gene (5 bases). Germline V gene data show CDR1 as SGHNT and CDR2 as YYREEE (reference sequence). CDR3 length equals 14 residues. The ends were cut back, 0 bases at V and 0 bases at J, with 7 bases in the middle. In DNA form, the CDR3 reads TGTGCCAGCAGCTTGGTAGGGGACTCCTACGAGCAGTACTTC. Amino acids: CASSLVGDSYEQYF.

V and J are TRBV5-6 and TRBJ2-2; D is unclear. The CDR3 extends over 12 amino acids. Germline loops: CDR1 SGHDT, CDR2 YYEEEE. V lost 2 bases and J lost 6, with 5 bases in between. CDR3: CASSFRPGELFF. In DNA, the CDR3 is TGTGCCAGCAGCTTCCGTCCCGGGGAGCTGTTTTTT.

This sequence joins TRBV29-1 and TRBJ2-1; 10 bases line up with TRBD1. The length of the CDR3 is 16 residues. CDR1 and CDR2 (germline): SQVTM, ANQGSEA. Trimming removed 0 bases from V and 8 bases from J; junction bases left unmatched: 10. The CDR3 loop reads CSVEDPGQGGIYEQFF. CDR3 coding DNA: TGCAGCGTTGAAGATCCTGGACAGGGGGGGATATATGAGCAGTTCTTC.

For this clone: One end of the junction fails to match germline, which may point to a read error. The chain carries TRBV5-5 and TRBJ1-5, with 8 bases fitting TRBD1. The CDR3 length is 15 residues. Germline V gives CDR1 SGHKS, CDR2 YYEKEE (reference sequence). CDR3 sequence (DNA): TGTGCCAGCAGTTTGGGACAGGCCGGCAATCAGCCCCAGCATTTT. The encoded protein is CASSLGQAGNQPQHF.

This clone was counted once. Additional DNA sequences in this sample encode the identical CDR3. The J gene is TRBJ2-7, the V gene TRBV4-1; TRBD1 matches 8 bases. V shed 1 base and J 1 base; nucleotides not matched to a gene: 3. CDR1 and CDR2 from the germline V gene are MGHRA and YSYEKL. There are 15 residues in the CDR3. The CDR3 loop is CASSQVTGGSYEQYF. The CDR3 coding sequence is TGCGCCAGCAGCCAAGTAACAGGGGGTTCCTACGAGCAGTACTTC.

The chain employs TRBV27 and TRBJ1-5; TRBD1 is a possible D gene (5 bases). V shed 2 bases and J shed 3 bases, with 8 bases lying between them. The CDR3 extends over 14 amino acids. Germline CDR1 MNHEY, CDR2 SMNVEV (reference sequence). CDR3: CASSLSRDNQPQHF. CDR3 DNA sequence: TGTGCCAGCAGTTTAAGCAGGGACAATCAGCCCCAGCATTTT.

V is TRBV27 and J is TRBJ2-7, with 9 positions matching TRBD1. The CDR3 contains 14 residues. V dropped 5 bases and J dropped 2; count of bases not matched to a gene: 4. Germline loops: CDR1 MNHEY, CDR2 SMNVEV (reference sequence). CDR3 bases: TGTGCCAGCAGTGACCGGGACAGGGCCTACGAGCAGTACTTC. This translates into CASSDRDRAYEQYF.

This rearrangement joins TRBV5-6 to TRBJ2-1, with D hard to call. With 3 bases removed from V and 6 bases from J, the gap between germline ends came to 10 bases. The germline CDR1 and CDR2 sequences are SGHDT and YYEEEE. This CDR3 spans 13 amino acids. This CDR3 is CASSSPGSNEQFF. The DNA for the CDR3 is TGTGCCAGCAGCTCCCCAGGAAGCAATGAGCAGTTCTTC.

V and J are TRBV5-6 and TRBJ2-3; D gene ambiguous. The CDR3 sequence is 12 residues long. V was cut by 0 bases and J by 5 bases, with 4 bases left in between. CDR1 SGHDT and CDR2 YYEEEE come from the germline V gene. CDR3 sequence reads: CASSLVGDTQYF. Here the CDR3 DNA reads TGTGCCAGCAGCTTGGTCGGAGATACGCAGTATTTT.

The rearrangement joins TRBV9 to TRBJ2-1; 8 bases are shared with TRBD2. Trimming took 0 bases from V and 0 from J; bases not matched to a gene: 8. Germline V lookup: CDR1 SGDLS, CDR2 YYNGEE. CDR3 length equals 18 residues. The CDR3 bases are TGTGCCAGCAGCGTAGAGGTTAGCGGGGCCCTCTCCTACAATGAGCAGTTCTTC. The encoded protein is CASSVEVSGALSYNEQFF.

This clone was picked up a small number of times. The V call is TRBV29-1, the J call TRBJ2-7; TRBD1 matches 9 bases. This CDR3 has 13 amino acids. CDR1 SQVTM and CDR2 ANQGSEA come from the germline V gene. J was trimmed by 3 bases and V by 6 bases; bases with no gene match: 6. The CDR3 coding sequence is TGCAGCGTGGACAGGGGTTCCAGCTACGAGCAGTACTTC. It translates to CSVDRGSSYEQYF.

The chain carries TRBV5-4 and TRBJ2-1, with D perhaps matching TRBD2 (7 bases). V lost 7 bases, J lost 7 bases, and 9 bases lay in between. The CDR3 sequence is 11 residues long. CDR1 and CDR2 from the germline V gene are SGHNT and YYREEE (reference sequence). DNA for the CDR3: TGTGCCAGCGGGGGGGCGAATGAGCAGTTCTTC. This gives the protein CASGGANEQFF.